This T cell receptor (beta chain) came from a study of OX40 agonist ivuxolimab in advanced cancers. Background on the study: The study enrolled dose-escalation patients with hepatocellular carcinoma, melanoma, renal cell or head and neck cancer. Study-level findings and limits: Clonal expansion was seen in CD4+ and CD8+ blood T cells by week 6 at 0.1 to 3.0 mg/kg.

Remarks on this clone: Its antigen is currently unknown.

V was cut by 4 bases and J by 2 bases, with 12 bases left in between. Germline loops: CDR1 SGHDT, CDR2 YYEEEE. CDR3 length: 14 amino acids. Clones were read by immunoSEQ multiplex PCR, and TCRdb kept only the in-frame ones, dropping some. The table has 80,000 to 95,000 clones, around nine tenths seen once. This clonotype was sampled from an adult with an advanced solid tumor such as melanoma, head and neck, liver or kidney cancer. The sequencing used CD4+ or CD8+ T cells sorted from blood, collected in a trial of the OX40 agonist ivuxolimab. The J gene is TRBJ1-2, the V gene TRBV5-6; no clear D. This CDR3 is CASSRLQQNYGYTF. The CDR3, as DNA: TGTGCCAGCAGCCGTTTACAGCAAAACTATGGCTACACCTTC.